This T cell receptor beta chain emerged from a study of T and B cells in COVID-19 patients. The study, taken as a whole, reports: Clonality of TRB repertoires was high in active COVID-19; recovery brought above-healthy diversity and richness.

TRB rearrangements were amplified by multiplex PCR with BIOMED2 TRB-A/B primers. Each CDR3 protein gets one entry after TCRdb re-called the multiplex PCR reads with MiXCR. The top ten clones hold 5% to 7% of a sample with about 5,200 distinct CDR3 sequences, less than 35% of them seen once. Each TRB amplification used roughly 250-550 ng of genomic DNA from blood. This clonotype showed up just a few times. Its antigen is not identified. This TCR was recovered from a human donor with active COVID-19. Source material: blood.

CDR3 bases: TGTGCCTGGAGTGTACGTGGCAGTTTGAACACTGAAGCTTTCTTT. This translates into CAWSVRGSLNTEAFF. This chain joins TRBV30 and TRBJ1-1; D call uncertain. The CDR3 totals 15 residues. Germline loops: CDR1 GTSNPN, CDR2 SVGIG (reference sequence). Trimming took off 0 bases at V and 0 bases at J, with 11 bases between the two ends.